This T cell receptor beta chain appears in the sequencing data of a study of CD8 T cells in ankylosing spondylitis. With 3 bases removed from V and 0 bases from J, the gap between germline ends came to 8 bases. Germline lookup yields CDR1 KGHDR and CDR2 SFDVKD. The CDR3 has 14 amino acids. Findings and caveats of the study: Among TCR beta sequences, a motif of eight highly homologous variants appeared characteristic of ankylosing spondylitis blood.

On this clonotype itself: The antigen remains unidentified.

TCRdb itself ran the 5' RACE reads through MiXCR, one entry per CDR3 protein. The sample carries about 400,000 distinct CDR3 sequences, 20% to 25% recorded once. The source material was blood, either unsorted or a sorted T cell fraction (not recorded which). This chain joins TRBV24-1 and TRBJ2-7, with D possibly being TRBD1 (6 bases). This clonotype was sampled from a male donor with ankylosing spondylitis. CDR3 residues: CATSDPGHSYEQYF. In DNA form, the CDR3 reads TGTGCCACCAGTGATCCGGGACACTCCTACGAGCAGTACTTC.